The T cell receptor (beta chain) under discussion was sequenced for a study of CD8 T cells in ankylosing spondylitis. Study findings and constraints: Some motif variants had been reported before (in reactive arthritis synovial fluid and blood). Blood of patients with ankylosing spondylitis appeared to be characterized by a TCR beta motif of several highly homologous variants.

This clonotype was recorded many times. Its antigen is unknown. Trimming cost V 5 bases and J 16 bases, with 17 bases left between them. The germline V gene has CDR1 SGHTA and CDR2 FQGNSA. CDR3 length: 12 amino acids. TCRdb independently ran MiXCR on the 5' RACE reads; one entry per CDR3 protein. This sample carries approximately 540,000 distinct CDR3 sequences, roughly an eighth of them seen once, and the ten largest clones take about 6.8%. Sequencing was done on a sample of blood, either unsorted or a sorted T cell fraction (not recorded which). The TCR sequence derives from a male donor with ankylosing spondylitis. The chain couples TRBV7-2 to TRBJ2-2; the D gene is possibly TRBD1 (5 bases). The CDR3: CASSNSQGIGFF. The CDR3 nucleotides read TGTGCCAGCAGCAACAGTCAGGGTATAGGGTTTTTT.